The 9 T cell receptor beta chains below all came from one sample that was sequenced in a study of Ad26.COV2.S vaccination and SARS-CoV-2 variants. Treatment meaning: around 19 received Ad26.COV2.S at low or high dose, single or two shots; roughly 5 received placebo; per-sample allocation not given. Sampling happened 63 days after the first vaccine or placebo injection. Profiled with immunoSEQ multiplex PCR; TCRdb holds only in-frame clones, not every one. The sample lists 400,000 to 500,000 clones, roughly 88% seen once, with around 3.6% in the top ten. The sequencing here drew on peripheral blood, taken in a trial of Ad26.COV2.S vaccine versus placebo. The receptors derive from a person between 18 and 59 years old who received the Ad26.COV2.S COVID-19 vaccine or a placebo.

V gene TRBV4-1 combines with J gene TRBJ2-1, with 16 bases matching TRBD2. With 3 bases clipped from V and 1 base from J, the junction kept 6 bases outside the gene matches. The CDR3 has 19 residues. Germline CDR1 and CDR2: MGHRA and YSYEKL. In DNA, the CDR3 is TGCGCCAGCAGCCACCTGGGACTAGCGGGGGGGCAGTCCTACAATGAGCAGTTCTTC. It yields the protein CASSHLGLAGGQSYNEQFF.

The rearrangement links TRBV6-5 to TRBJ2-7, with 8 bases aligning to TRBD1. The CDR3 consists of 14 residues. After removal of 6 bases from V and 5 bases from J, the junction contained 9 bases not matched to a gene. Germline assignment: CDR1 MNHEY and CDR2 SVGAGI. The CDR3 DNA reads TGTGCCAGCAGCCCGACAGGGGAATTTGACGAGCAGTACTTC. This gives the protein CASSPTGEFDEQYF.

This rearrangement joins TRBV19 to TRBJ1-5, with 10 bases lining up with TRBD1. CDR3 length: 19 amino acids. V lost 1 base, J lost 1 base, and 10 bases stayed unmatched. Germline CDR1 reads LNHDA; CDR2 reads SQIVND (reference sequence). The CDR3 here is CASSIGPGQGSRSNQPQHF. Here the CDR3 DNA reads TGTGCCAGTAGTATAGGCCCGGGACAGGGGAGTCGGAGCAATCAGCCCCAGCATTTT.

The V gene is TRBV30, the J gene TRBJ2-7; D may be TRBD2 (7 bases). V shed 4 bases and J shed 7 bases, with 14 bases lying between them. Germline loops: CDR1 GTSNPN, CDR2 SVGIG (reference sequence). The CDR3 runs 12 residues. As DNA, the CDR3 is TGTGCCTGGAACAAGGGGGGGTGGGAGCAGTACTTC. This sequence encodes CAWNKGGWEQYF.

This chain uses TRBV6-2 or TRBV6-3 with TRBJ1-5; 8 bases are a match to TRBD1. Germline V gives CDR1 MNHEY, CDR2 SVGEGT. Losses at the gene ends were 0 bases for V and 0 bases for J; bases not matched to a gene: 7. This CDR3 contains 18 residues. The CDR3 DNA reads TGTGCCAGCAGTTACTCGCGACAGGGGACATATAGCAATCAGCCCCAGCATTTT. Translation: CASSYSRQGTYSNQPQHF.

V gene TRBV30 combines with J gene TRBJ1-2, with unresolved D. The germline V and J ends were trimmed by 3 bases and 5 bases, with 13 bases remaining between them. The germline CDR1 and CDR2 sequences are GTSNPN and SVGIG (reference sequence). The CDR3 is made up of 13 amino acids. The CDR3 spells CAWSPPGKYGYTF. For the CDR3, the DNA is TGTGCCTGGAGCCCGCCGGGAAAGTATGGCTACACCTTC.

This clone was found once. The gene calls are TRBV19 and TRBJ1-6, with 7 bases aligning to TRBD1. Germline CDR1 reads LNHDA; CDR2 reads SQIVND (reference sequence). Trimming cost V 6 bases and J 7 bases; bases outside gene matches: 12. CDR3 length: 16 residues. The CDR3 here is CASRTTGASKNSPLHF. Written as DNA, the CDR3 is TGTGCCAGTAGGACCACAGGGGCCTCGAAAAATTCACCCCTCCACTTT.

As regards this clone: In the same sample, other DNA sequences code for this CDR3. The chain employs TRBV15 and TRBJ1-1; D call uncertain. V lost 0 bases to trimming and J lost 1 base, with 6 bases between them. Germline CDR1 is LNHNV and CDR2 is YYDKDF (reference sequence). This CDR3 spans 14 amino acids. In nucleotides, the CDR3 is TGTGCCACCAGCAGAGATCGAGGGAACACTGAAGCTTTCTTT. Protein product: CATSRDRGNTEAFF.

This chain joins TRBV24-1 and TRBJ2-5; D remains unclear. The CDR3 covers 14 residues. Trimming took off 6 bases at V and 1 base at J, with 11 bases between the two ends. Germline V CDR1 and CDR2: KGHDR, SFDVKD. The CDR3 DNA reads TGTGCCACCAGTTATCCGGGCGCCCAAGAGACCCAGTACTTC. It yields the protein CATSYPGAQETQYF.